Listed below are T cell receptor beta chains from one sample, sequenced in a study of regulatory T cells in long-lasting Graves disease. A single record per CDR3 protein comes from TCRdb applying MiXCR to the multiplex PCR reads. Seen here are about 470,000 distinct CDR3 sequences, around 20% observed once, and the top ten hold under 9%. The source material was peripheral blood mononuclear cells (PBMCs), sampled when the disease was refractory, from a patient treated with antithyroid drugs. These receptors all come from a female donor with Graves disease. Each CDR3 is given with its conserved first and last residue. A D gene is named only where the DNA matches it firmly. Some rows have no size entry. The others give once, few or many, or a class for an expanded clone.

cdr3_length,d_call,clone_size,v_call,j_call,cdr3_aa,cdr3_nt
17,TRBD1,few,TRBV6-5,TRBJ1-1,CASSYSRGHFPDTEAFF,TGTGCCAGCAGTTACTCAAGGGGGCACTTCCCGGACACTGAAGCTTTCTTT
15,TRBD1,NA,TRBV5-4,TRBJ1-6,CASSIQGAHNSPLHF,TGTGCCAGCAGCATCCAGGGGGCTCATAATTCACCCCTCCACTTT
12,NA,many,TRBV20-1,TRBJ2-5,CSASSPGETQYF,TGCAGTGCTAGTTCGCCGGGGGAGACCCAGTACTTC
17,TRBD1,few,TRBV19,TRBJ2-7,CASSKYPDRGLSNEQYF,TGTGCCAGTAGTAAATACCCTGACAGGGGGCTGAGTAACGAGCAGTACTTC
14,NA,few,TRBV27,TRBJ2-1,CASSFGRGGNEQFF,TGTGCCAGCAGTTTCGGCCGTGGGGGGAATGAGCAGTTCTTC
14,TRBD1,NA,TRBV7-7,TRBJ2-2,CASSLDRAVGELFF,TGTGCTAGCAGCCTTGACAGGGCGGTCGGGGAGCTGTTTTTT
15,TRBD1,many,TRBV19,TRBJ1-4,CASSAGHGTGQKLFF,TGTGCCAGTAGTGCCGGACACGGGACAGGGCAAAAACTGTTTTTT
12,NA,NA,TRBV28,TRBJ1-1,CASHFGSVEAFF,TGTGCCAGCCATTTCGGAAGTGTGGAAGCTTTCTTT
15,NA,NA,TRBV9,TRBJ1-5,CASSAALGSNQPQHF,TGTGCCAGCAGCGCCGCGTTGGGAAGCAATCAGCCCCAGCATTTT
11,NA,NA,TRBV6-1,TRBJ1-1,CASSESRGAFF,TGTGCCAGCAGTGAAAGTAGAGGAGCTTTCTTT
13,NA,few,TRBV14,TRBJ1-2,CASSRRDGYGYTF,TGTGCCAGCAGCCGGAGGGACGGCTATGGCTACACCTTC
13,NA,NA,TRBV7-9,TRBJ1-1,CASSLGDIKGAFF,TGTGCCAGCAGCTTAGGGGACATAAAGGGAGCTTTCTTT
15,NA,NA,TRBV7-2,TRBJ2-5,CASSPRLWGQETQYF,TGTGCCAGCAGTCCCCGGCTTTGGGGGCAAGAAACCCAGTACTTC
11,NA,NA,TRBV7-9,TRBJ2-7,CASSLVAEQYF,TGTGCCAGCAGCTTAGTAGCCGAGCAGTACTTC
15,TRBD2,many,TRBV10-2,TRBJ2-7,CASSEELAGPYEQYF,TGCGCCAGCAGTGAGGAGCTAGCGGGCCCCTACGAGCAGTACTTC
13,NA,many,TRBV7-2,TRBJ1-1,CASSETGVEVTFF,TGTGCCAGCAGCGAAACAGGAGTTGAAGTAACTTTCTTT
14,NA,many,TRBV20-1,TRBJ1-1,CSADPGGGNTEAFF,TGCAGTGCCGACCCCGGTGGGGGGAACACTGAAGCTTTCTTT
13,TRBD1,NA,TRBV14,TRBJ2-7,CASSQTGQGRQYF,TGTGCCAGCAGCCAGACAGGACAGGGGCGTCAGTACTTC
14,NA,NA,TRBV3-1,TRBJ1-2,CASRDRQLNYGYTF,TGTGCCAGCAGGGACAGACAGTTAAACTATGGCTACACCTTC
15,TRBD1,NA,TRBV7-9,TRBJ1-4,CASSSWAGGDEKLFF,TGTGCCAGCAGCTCATGGGCAGGGGGTGATGAAAAACTGTTTTTT
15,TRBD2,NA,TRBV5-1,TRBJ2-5,CASSFAGETQETQYF,TGCGCCAGCAGCTTTGCGGGAGAGACCCAAGAGACCCAGTACTTC
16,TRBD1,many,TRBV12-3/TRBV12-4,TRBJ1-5,CASRTGGAGRAQPQHF,TGTGCCAGCAGGACAGGGGGCGCTGGGCGAGCCCAGCCCCAGCATTTT